The T cell receptor (beta chain) under discussion was sequenced for a study of blood T cell repertoires in COVID-19. Across the study: PBMCs, B-cell-depleted T cells, or T cells provided the cDNA or gDNA that made up the material.

Assay used: immunoSEQ multiplex PCR; TCRdb lists only in-frame clones, some missing. This table holds roughly 190,000 clones, 80% to 90% found once. The V end was cut by 7 bases, the J end by 7 bases, with 17 bases between. The CDR3 has 13 amino acids. The sequence derives from a woman aged 40-49 years with COVID-19, enrolled during active disease. Specimen: peripheral blood. This sequence joins TRBV12-3 or TRBV12-4 and TRBJ2-7, with D perhaps TRBD1 (5 bases). The CDR3 reads CASKGNPRGEQYF. As DNA, the CDR3 is TGTGCCAGCAAAGGCAACCCAAGGGGTGAGCAGTACTTC.